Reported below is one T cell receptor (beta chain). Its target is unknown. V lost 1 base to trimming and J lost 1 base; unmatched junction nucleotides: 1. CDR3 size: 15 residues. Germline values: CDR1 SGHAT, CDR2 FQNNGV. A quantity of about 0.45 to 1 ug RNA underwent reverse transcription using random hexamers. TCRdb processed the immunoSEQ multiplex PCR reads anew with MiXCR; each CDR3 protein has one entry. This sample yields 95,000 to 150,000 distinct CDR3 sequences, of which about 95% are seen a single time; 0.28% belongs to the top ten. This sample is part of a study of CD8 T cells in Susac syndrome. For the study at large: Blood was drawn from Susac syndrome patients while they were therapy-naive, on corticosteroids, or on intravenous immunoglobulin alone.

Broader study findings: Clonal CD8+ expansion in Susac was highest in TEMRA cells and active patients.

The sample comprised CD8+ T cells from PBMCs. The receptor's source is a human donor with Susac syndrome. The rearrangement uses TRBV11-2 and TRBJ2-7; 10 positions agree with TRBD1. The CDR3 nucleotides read TGTGCCAGCAGCTTAGGGGACAGGGGTTCCTACGAGCAGTACTTC. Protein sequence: CASSLGDRGSYEQYF.